The next 31 T cell receptor beta chains were all read from a single sample in a study of T-cell reconstitution after alpha-beta-depleted transplantation in children. Researchers prepared the TCRbeta library using unique molecular identifiers, the study reports. TCRdb passed the PCR reads through MiXCR, listing each CDR3 protein once. The sample comprises just under 550,000 distinct CDR3 sequences, about 17% of which are singletons, and 3.3% rests with the top ten. Sequencing used PBMCs from the stem cell graft donor, obtained from the stem cell graft. These receptor sequences come from a human donor who donated a stem cell graft to a child with acute lymphoblastic leukemia.

The J gene is TRBJ2-1, the V gene TRBV20-1; TRBD2 agrees at 13 bases. The CDR3 sequence is 12 residues long. Germline assignment: CDR1 DFQATT and CDR2 SNEGSKA (reference sequence). Trimming at V came to 6 bases and at J to 12 bases, leaving 5 bases not matched to a gene. CDR3 nucleotide sequence: TGCAGTGCCCCGTGGACTAGCGGGAGGCAGTTCTTC. This gives the protein CSAPWTSGRQFF.

V and J are TRBV5-1 and TRBJ1-5; 8 bases map to TRBD1. The length of the CDR3 is 16 residues. CDR1 is SGHRS and CDR2 is YFSETQ in the germline V gene. Unmatched junction bases numbered 4, after V lost 0 bases and J lost 2 bases. The DNA for the CDR3 is TGCGCCAGCAGCTTGGGGACAGGGTATGGCAATCAGCCCCAGCATTTT. Translating gives CASSLGTGYGNQPQHF.

This chain uses TRBV3-1 with TRBJ2-5, with D unresolved. The germline gives CDR1 LGHDT, CDR2 YNNKEL (reference sequence). V lost 0 bases and J lost 5, with 16 bases in between. The CDR3 totals 16 residues. The CDR3: CASSQDLLGWIETQYF. The CDR3 region has the DNA TGTGCCAGCAGCCAAGATCTACTGGGTTGGATCGAGACCCAGTACTTC.

This clonotype was counted a few times. This chain uses TRBV5-1 with TRBJ2-5, with TRBD1 matching over 9 bases. The length of the CDR3 is 15 residues. Germline trimming cut 3 bases from V and 2 bases from J; bases unmatched to any gene: 5. Per germline, CDR1 SGHRS and CDR2 YFSETQ. CDR3 in DNA: TGCGCCAGCAGCTACAAGGGACAGGGACAAGAGACCCAGTACTTC. The encoded protein is CASSYKGQGQETQYF.

This clonotype was seen only a few times. The chain recombines TRBV20-1 with TRBJ2-7; D is unclear. The CDR3 contains 13 residues. Germline values: CDR1 DFQATT, CDR2 SNEGSKA (reference sequence). Trimming took off 0 bases at V and 3 bases at J, with 9 bases between the two ends. The CDR3 coding sequence is TGCAGTGCTAGAGAAGGAGTTTACTACGAGCAGTACTTC. Translated: CSAREGVYYEQYF.

The gene calls are TRBV2 and TRBJ1-6, with a possible D match to TRBD1 (5 bases). The V end was cut by 1 base, the J end by 5 bases, with 12 bases between. The CDR3 runs 16 residues. Germline CDR1 is SNHLY and CDR2 is FYNNEI. The CDR3 loop reads CASSEGGVHNNSPLHF. In DNA, the CDR3 is TGTGCCAGCAGTGAAGGGGGCGTCCACAATAATTCACCCCTCCACTTT.

This rearrangement joins TRBV7-3 to TRBJ1-3; TRBD1 agrees at 9 bases. This CDR3 has 14 amino acids. V shed 5 bases, J shed 4 bases, and the junction held 3 bases outside the gene matches. Germline V gives CDR1 SGHTA, CDR2 FQGTGA. The CDR3 sequence: CASSPGQGGNTIYF. The CDR3 nucleotides read TGTGCCAGCAGCCCAGGACAGGGGGGAAACACCATATATTTT.

The CDR3 protein is CASSPGIFGNTIYF. The DNA of the CDR3 is TGCGCCAGCAGCCCGGGGATTTTTGGAAACACCATATATTTT. The rearrangement links TRBV10-2 to TRBJ1-3; D call uncertain. Trimming stripped 6 bases from V and 3 bases from J, with 12 bases between. The CDR3 extends over 14 amino acids. CDR1 and CDR2 from the germline V gene are WSHSY and SAAADI.

This clonotype was observed a few times. The J gene is TRBJ1-1, the V gene TRBV12-3 or TRBV12-4; 7 bases line up with TRBD1. CDR3 length: 15 amino acids. J was trimmed by 3 bases and V by 7 bases; bases with no gene match: 11. CDR3: CASILQGNIDTEAFF. CDR3 nucleotides: TGTGCCAGCATCCTACAGGGGAATATAGACACTGAAGCTTTCTTT.

This clonotype was picked up many times. The chain combines TRBV12-3 or TRBV12-4 with TRBJ2-7; D might be TRBD2 (6 bases). V lost 3 bases and J lost 3, with 9 bases in between. The CDR3 extends over 13 amino acids. The CDR3 coding sequence is TGTGCCAGCAGTTTGGGGAGGAACTACGAGCAGTACTTC. This encodes CASSLGRNYEQYF.

This clonotype was observed a few times. The chain carries TRBV5-1 and TRBJ2-5; TRBD2 aligns across 10 bases. The CDR3 extends over 16 amino acids. J was trimmed by 4 bases and V by 2 bases; bases with no gene match: 8. Germline CDR1 reads SGHRS; CDR2 reads YFSETQ. This CDR3 reads CASSFGASGSAETQYF. CDR3 coding DNA: TGCGCCAGCAGCTTTGGGGCTAGCGGGAGCGCAGAGACCCAGTACTTC.

This clonotype occurred a few times. This chain connects TRBV9 to TRBJ1-4, with a possible D match to TRBD1 (5 bases). Germline V gives CDR1 SGDLS, CDR2 YYNGEE. V shed 0 bases and J shed 7 bases, with 10 bases lying between them. CDR3 size: 14 residues. DNA of the CDR3: TGTGCCAGCAGCGTAGACCAGGGACGTGAAAAACTGTTTTTT. It encodes CASSVDQGREKLFF.

The chain uses TRBV7-6 and TRBJ2-5, with D perhaps matching TRBD1 (5 bases). The CDR3 is 16 residues long. Looked up from germline, CDR1 is SGHVS and CDR2 is FNYEAQ. With 5 bases removed from V and 6 bases from J, the gap between germline ends came to 22 bases. The DNA of the CDR3 is TGTGCCAGCAGCCCTACCCCCAGGGCTACCGTAAAGACCCAGTACTTC. Protein sequence: CASSPTPRATVKTQYF.

This clonotype showed up just a few times. The chain carries TRBV5-5 and TRBJ1-5; D remains ambiguous. The CDR3 extends over 14 amino acids. The ends were cut back, 4 bases at V and 6 bases at J, with 14 bases in the middle. The germline V gene has CDR1 SGHKS and CDR2 YYEKEE (reference sequence). CDR3 nucleotide sequence: TGTGCCAGCAGCCAGAATAGCCGGGGTCAGCCCCAGCATTTT. Amino acid sequence: CASSQNSRGQPQHF.

V is TRBV7-8 and J is TRBJ2-3, with 7 bases fitting TRBD1. V shed 5 bases and J 5 bases; nucleotides not matched to a gene: 13. From germline, CDR1 is SGHVS and CDR2 FQNEAQ. The CDR3 has 16 residues. CDR3 nucleotides: TGTGCCAGCAGCCCAAGACAGGGTAGATGGCTAGATACGCAGTATTTT. Residues: CASSPRQGRWLDTQYF. Filled out from reference TRBV7-8 and TRBJ2-3, the complete variable domain reads GAGVSQSPRYKVAKRGQDVALRCDPISGHVSLFWYQQALGQGPEFLTYFQNEAQLDKSGLPSDRFFAERPEGSVSTLKIQRTQQEDSAVYLCASSPRQGRWLDTQYFGPGTRLTVL.

J is TRBJ2-1 and V is TRBV7-9; 10 nucleotides match TRBD2. The CDR3 length is 16 residues. The V and J ends lost 5 bases and 2 bases, in that order; junction bases with no gene match: 6. Germline V gene sequence: CDR1 SEHNR, CDR2 FQNEAQ (reference sequence). The CDR3 spells CASSRPTSGAYNEQFF. In nucleotides, the CDR3 is TGTGCCAGCAGCCGACCAACTAGCGGGGCCTACAATGAGCAGTTCTTC. Variable domain in full (rest from reference TRBV7-9 and TRBJ2-1): DTGVSQNPRHKITKRGQNVTFRCDPISEHNRLYWYRQTLGQGPEFLTYFQNEAQLEKSRLLSDRFSAERPKGSFSTLEIQRTEQGDSAMYLCASSRPTSGAYNEQFFGPGTRLTVL.

The chain employs TRBV4-1 and TRBJ2-3; D is uncertain. V shed 1 base and J shed 10 bases, with 12 bases lying between them. This CDR3 comprises 13 residues. CDR1 MGHRA and CDR2 YSYEKL come from the germline V gene. The CDR3 loop reads CASSQAADNAQYF. The CDR3 bases are TGCGCCAGCAGCCAAGCCGCGGATAACGCGCAGTATTTT.

This clonotype was counted only a few times. The gene calls are TRBV27 and TRBJ2-1; 8 bases agree with TRBD2. This CDR3 is built from 16 residues. V was pared by 5 bases and J by 0 bases, with 6 bases of the junction left unmatched. Germline CDR1 MNHEY, CDR2 SMNVEV (reference sequence). CDR3: CASSTVAGLSYNEQFF. The CDR3 DNA follows: TGTGCCAGCAGTACAGTAGCGGGACTCTCCTACAATGAGCAGTTCTTC.

This clonotype was seen many times. The chain is built from TRBV27 and TRBJ1-5; D remains unclear. This CDR3 has 14 amino acids. From germline, CDR1 is MNHEY and CDR2 SMNVEV (reference sequence). Trimming took off 0 bases at V and 3 bases at J, with 6 bases between the two ends. CDR3 DNA sequence: TGTGCCAGCAGTTTATCTGGAATCAATCAGCCCCAGCATTTT. Translated, it gives CASSLSGINQPQHF.

The V call is TRBV6-2 or TRBV6-3, the J call TRBJ2-3; 8 positions agree with TRBD2. There are 16 residues in the CDR3. Germline trimming cut 4 bases from V and 3 bases from J; bases unmatched to any gene: 9. Germline V gene data show CDR1 as MNHEY and CDR2 as SVGEGT. The CDR3 is CASSFLSGSKTDTQYF. CDR3 nucleotide sequence: TGTGCCAGCAGTTTCCTCAGCGGGAGTAAAACAGATACGCAGTATTTT.

The gene calls are TRBV27 and TRBJ2-1; D possibly matches TRBD1 or TRBD2 (5 bases each). The CDR3 is 18 amino acids. Germline CDR1 and CDR2: MNHEY and SMNVEV (reference sequence). The V gene lost 5 bases and the J gene lost 7 bases, with 27 bases spanning the gap. This CDR3 reads CASSPGTFLVELRNEQFF. The DNA for the CDR3 is TGTGCCAGCAGTCCTGGGACCTTTCTCGTAGAATTGAGGAATGAGCAGTTCTTC.

This chain links TRBV3-1 with TRBJ2-7, with 8 bases fitting TRBD1. Germline CDR1 and CDR2: LGHDT and YNNKEL (reference sequence). The CDR3 length is 18 residues. Trimming cost V 2 bases and J 0 bases; bases outside gene matches: 12. CDR3 DNA sequence: TGTGCCAGCAGCCAATTTGGGGTAAGACAGGGGAGCTCCTACGAGCAGTACTTC. This sequence encodes CASSQFGVRQGSSYEQYF.

This chain uses TRBV27 with TRBJ1-3; a weak D match, TRBD1 (6 bases). This CDR3 is 16 amino acids long. Germline V gene data show CDR1 as MNHEY and CDR2 as SMNVEV (reference sequence). V shed 5 bases and J shed 4 bases, with 18 bases lying between them. The CDR3 coding sequence is TGTGCCAGCAGTAAATGGAGGGGGACGGCAGGAAACACCATATATTTT. Its translation is CASSKWRGTAGNTIYF.

In this sample, this clonotype turned up many times. J is TRBJ2-3 and V is TRBV5-1; D not resolved. Looked up from germline, CDR1 is SGHRS and CDR2 is YFSETQ. This CDR3 contains 14 residues. The V and J ends lost 0 bases and 2 bases respectively, with 7 bases between them. DNA for the CDR3: TGCGCCAGCAGCTTGGGACCCTCCACAGATACGCAGTATTTT. Protein sequence: CASSLGPSTDTQYF.

The V gene is TRBV29-1, the J gene TRBJ2-7; D gene uncertain. CDR1 and CDR2 from the germline V gene are SQVTM and ANQGSEA. There are 13 residues in the CDR3. V was cut by 4 bases and J by 1 base, with 11 bases left in between. The CDR3 here is CSVVTFLSYEQYF. In nucleotides, the CDR3 is TGCAGCGTTGTTACCTTCTTGTCCTACGAGCAGTACTTC.

The chain has TRBV7-9 and TRBJ2-3; D is possibly TRBD1 (5 bases). Germline V gives CDR1 SEHNR, CDR2 FQNEAQ (reference sequence). Trimming stripped 2 bases from V and 0 bases from J, with 12 bases between. CDR3 length: 16 amino acids. CDR3 sequence (DNA): TGTGCCAGCAGCTTAAATGAAGGGGCTAGCACAGATACGCAGTATTTT. This sequence encodes CASSLNEGASTDTQYF.

The chain joins TRBV7-3 to TRBJ2-2, with D unresolved. In germline, CDR1 is SGHTA, CDR2 FQGTGA. The V gene lost 3 bases and the J gene lost 2 bases, with 10 bases spanning the gap. This CDR3 comprises 15 residues. CDR3 DNA: TGTGCCAGCAGCTTTAACACAGCTAACACCGGGGAGCTGTTTTTT. Protein: CASSFNTANTGELFF. The full variable domain, with the rest looked up from reference TRBV7-3 and TRBJ2-2, is GAGVSQTPSNKVTEKGKYVELRCDPISGHTALYWYRQSLGQGPEFLIYFQGTGAADDSGLPNDRFFAVRPEGSVSTLKIQRTERGDSAVYLCASSFNTANTGELFFGEGSRLTVL.

V and J are TRBV5-1 and TRBJ2-7; D remains unclear. Germline V gene sequence: CDR1 SGHRS, CDR2 YFSETQ. The CDR3 runs to 13 residues. V lost 3 bases, J lost 3 bases, and 10 bases lay in between. CDR3: CASSSLGLYEQYF. The CDR3 DNA reads TGCGCCAGCAGCTCCCTGGGCCTCTACGAGCAGTACTTC.

A few counts support this clonotype. This chain links TRBV4-1 with TRBJ1-1; D is uncertain. The CDR3 runs 16 residues. In germline, CDR1 is MGHRA, CDR2 YSYEKL. V was shortened by 5 bases and J by 2 bases, with 18 bases between the two germline ends. The CDR3 sequence: CASSSSLKLGNTEAFF. Here the CDR3 DNA reads TGCGCCAGCAGCTCAAGCTTGAAACTCGGCAACACTGAAGCTTTCTTT.

This rearrangement joins TRBV12-3 or TRBV12-4 to TRBJ2-7, with no clear D. V dropped 5 bases and J dropped 2 bases, with 10 bases sitting between them. The CDR3 is made up of 13 amino acids. The CDR3 protein is CASSPHEAYEQYF. The DNA for the CDR3 is TGTGCCAGCAGTCCCCATGAGGCCTACGAGCAGTACTTC.

The V gene is TRBV7-9, the J gene TRBJ2-7; the D gene is possibly TRBD2 (6 bases). The CDR3 is 16 residues long. Germline V gene sequence: CDR1 SEHNR, CDR2 FQNEAQ (reference sequence). The V end was cut by 4 bases, the J end by 2 bases, with 18 bases between. CDR3 loop: CASSSLRGTAPYEQYF. The CDR3 DNA reads TGTGCCAGCAGCTCGCTGCGAGGGACTGCCCCCTACGAGCAGTACTTC.